These T cell receptor beta chains were read from a single sample in a study of T cell changes during pregnancy in multiple sclerosis. Repertoires were generated with immunoSEQ multiplex PCR, while TCRdb's copy carries only in-frame clones and drops some. The sample consists of 75,000 to 95,000 clones, around 93% of them appearing once. Sequences were derived from peripheral blood, sampled before pregnancy. The receptors derive from a female donor with multiple sclerosis, enrolled in a pregnancy study. Each CDR3 is given without its conserved first and last residue. Expanded clones get a size class; other rows say once, few or many, or leave the size out.

cdr3_aa | cdr3_length | clone_size | v_call
ATSRTGYNEQF | 11 | . | TRBV15
ATSRDLGQENIQY | 13 | . | TRBV15
AVETSSYEQY | 10 | few | TRBV6-5
ASSRRTGTNYGYT | 13 | . | TRBV6-1
ASSQVFRQLNLNTEAF | 16 | . | TRBV4-1
ASSQRERGDTQY | 12 | . | TRBV7-9
ASSLGPGQGWNEQF | 14 | . | TRBV5-5
ASIQGRAYNQPQH | 13 | . | TRBV28
ASSFLQRGGDDEQF | 14 | . | TRBV5-4
ASSLSGAGSYEQY | 13 | . | TRBV11-2
ASSELGRGQKQETQY | 15 | few | TRBV25-1
ASSTGTQETQY | 11 | . | TRBV7-9
ASSEYRPVGQGPSYSYEQY | 19 | few | TRBV2
AISSGRAAGELF | 12 | . | TRBV10-3
ASSSERGFNEKLF | 13 | . | TRBV7-9
ASRPAEGGGEQF | 12 | . | TRBV6-5
ASSQNTGATNEKLF | 14 | once | TRBV4-2
AGLREGGSNYGYT | 13 | . | TRBV10-2
ASSLLSNQPQH | 11 | . | TRBV5-1
ASSYSSGVGETQY | 13 | . | TRBV6-5
AISESGRSTPQH | 12 | . | TRBV10-3
ASSQGAPGTGRMNTEAF | 17 | . | TRBV4-1
ASSSGRGGALNEQF | 14 | . | TRBV5-8
ASSQGGTGNLVGELF | 15 | . | TRBV4-2
ASSPGGEPYEQY | 12 | . | TRBV18
ASSRATEAF | 9 | . | TRBV4-2
ASSPQGAPTNEKLF | 14 | . | TRBV5-1
ASSPPGLATNEQF | 13 | . | TRBV7-8
ASSLYGTGEGNTEAF | 15 | . | TRBV7-9